Sequencing of this T cell receptor (beta chain) was carried out in a study of blood T cell repertoires in COVID-19. For the study at large: Donors in the United States, Italy and Spain gave samples during acute or convalescent COVID-19.

CDR3 length: 18 amino acids. Trimming stripped 4 bases from V and 4 bases from J, with 26 bases between. Looked up from germline, CDR1 is SGDLS and CDR2 is YYNGEE. The protocol was immunoSEQ multiplex PCR, while the TCRdb copy is restricted to in-frame clones and leaves out a portion. The table lists roughly 79,000 clones, around 88% of them singletons. The rearrangement links TRBV9 to TRBJ1-2, with D possibly being TRBD1 (6 bases). The sample taken for sequencing was peripheral blood. The receptor was derived from a woman over 75 with active or convalescent COVID-19. The chain's CDR3 is CASSSAGGGPTGIYGYTF. As DNA, the CDR3 is TGTGCCAGCAGCTCCGCCGGGGGGGGGCCTACAGGGATCTATGGCTACACCTTC.